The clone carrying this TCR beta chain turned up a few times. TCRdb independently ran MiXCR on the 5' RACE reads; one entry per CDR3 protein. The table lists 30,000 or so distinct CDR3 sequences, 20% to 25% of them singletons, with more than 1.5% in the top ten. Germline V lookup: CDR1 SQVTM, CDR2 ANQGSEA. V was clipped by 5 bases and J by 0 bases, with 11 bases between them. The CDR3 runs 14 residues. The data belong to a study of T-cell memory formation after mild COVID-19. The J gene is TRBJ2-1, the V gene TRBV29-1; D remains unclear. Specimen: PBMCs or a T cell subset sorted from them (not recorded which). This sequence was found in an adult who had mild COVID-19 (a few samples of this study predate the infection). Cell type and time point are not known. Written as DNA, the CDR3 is TGCAGCGTTTCGACACAGAGCTCCTACAATGAGCAGTTCTTC. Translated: CSVSTQSSYNEQFF.